Sequencing of this T cell receptor (beta chain) was carried out in a study of blood T cell repertoires in COVID-19. Study context: T cells, B-cell-depleted T cells, or PBMCs provided the cDNA or gDNA that served as material.

The germline CDR1 and CDR2 sequences are MNHEY and SMNVEV (reference sequence). Trimming cost V 6 bases and J 7 bases, with 15 bases left between them. There are 13 residues in the CDR3. As processed by the authors: Amplified reference gene primers provided the basis for estimating nucleated cell counts. Clones were sequenced by immunoSEQ multiplex PCR, and TCRdb holds only the in-frame ones, with some missing. That table supplies the V and J calls and clone size; D and trimming were determined from the DNA. The sample yields 200,000 to 250,000 clones, around 90% seen once. Material for sequencing was PBMCs or T cells enriched from blood (not recorded which). The clonotype was recovered from a woman aged 45-59 years with acute COVID-19. The V call is TRBV27, the J call TRBJ1-2; maybe TRBD1 (6 bases). The CDR3 loop is CASSRGGGSGYTF. CDR3 bases: TGTGCCAGCAGCCGTGGGGGGGGCTCTGGCTACACCTTC.